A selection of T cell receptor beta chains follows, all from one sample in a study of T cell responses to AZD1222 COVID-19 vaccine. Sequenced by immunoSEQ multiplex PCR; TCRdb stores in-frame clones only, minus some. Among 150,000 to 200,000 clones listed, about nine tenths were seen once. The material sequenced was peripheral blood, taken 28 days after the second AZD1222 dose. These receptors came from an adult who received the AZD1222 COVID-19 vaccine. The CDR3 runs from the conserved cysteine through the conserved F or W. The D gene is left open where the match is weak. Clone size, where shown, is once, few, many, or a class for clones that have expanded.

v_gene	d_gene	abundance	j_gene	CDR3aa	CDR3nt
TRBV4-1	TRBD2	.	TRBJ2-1	CASSQGDSGGPLHNEQFF	TGCGCCAGCAGCCAAGGGGATAGCGGGGGCCCACTGCACAATGAGCAGTTCTTC
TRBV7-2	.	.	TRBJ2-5	CASSSTQGRWETQYF	TGTGCCAGCAGCTCGACACAGGGTCGGTGGGAGACCCAGTACTTC
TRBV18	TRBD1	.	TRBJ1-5	CASSARDRGTTNQPQHF	TGTGCCAGCTCAGCCCGGGACAGGGGGACCACGAATCAGCCCCAGCATTTT
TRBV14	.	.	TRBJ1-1	CASSQIGQQNTEAFF	TGTGCCAGCAGCCAGATAGGACAGCAGAACACTGAAGCTTTCTTT
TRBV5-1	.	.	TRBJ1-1	CASSLAGGNTEAFF	TGCGCCAGCAGCTTGGCCGGGGGCAACACTGAAGCTTTCTTT
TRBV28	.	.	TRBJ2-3	CASSFSARSSTDTQYF	TGTGCCAGCAGTTTCTCGGCTCGTTCAAGCACAGATACGCAGTATTTT
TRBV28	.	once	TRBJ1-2	CASRGLVSEPVYYGYTF	TGTGCCAGCCGTGGCTTGGTTAGTGAACCCGTTTACTATGGCTACACCTTC
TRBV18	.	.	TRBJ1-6	CASSPVDYNSPLHF	TGTGCCAGCTCACCAGTAGACTATAATTCACCCCTCCACTTT
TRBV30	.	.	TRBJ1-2	CAWRKADGYTF	TGTGCCTGGAGGAAAGCCGATGGCTACACCTTC
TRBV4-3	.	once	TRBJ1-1	CASSQEGAGQGSEAFF	TGCGCCAGCAGCCAAGAAGGGGCAGGGCAGGGGTCTGAAGCTTTCTTT
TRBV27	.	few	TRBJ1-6	CASSPTYRFENSPLHF	TGTGCCAGCAGTCCCACCTACAGATTTGAAAATTCACCCCTCCACTTT
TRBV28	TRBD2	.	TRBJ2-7	CASSTGTSGREQYF	TGTGCCAGCAGTACCGGGACTAGCGGGCGCGAGCAGTACTTC
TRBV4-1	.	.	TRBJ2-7	CASSQVPGGAYEQYF	TGCGCCAGCAGCCAAGTACCCGGGGGTGCCTACGAGCAGTACTTC
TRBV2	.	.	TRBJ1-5	CASSEAPGRGAQHF	TGTGCCAGCAGTGAAGCCCCAGGCCGAGGGGCCCAGCATTTT
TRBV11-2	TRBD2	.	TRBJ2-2	CASSLEASGGNTGELFF	TGTGCCAGCAGCTTAGAAGCTAGCGGGGGGAACACCGGGGAGCTGTTTTTT
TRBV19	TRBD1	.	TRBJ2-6	CASTSTSPGQGYSGANVLTF	TGTGCCAGTACCTCCACCTCCCCGGGACAGGGATACTCTGGGGCCAACGTCCTGACTTTC
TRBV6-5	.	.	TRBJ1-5	CASSEVPSNQPQHF	TGTGCCAGCAGCGAGGTCCCCTCCAATCAGCCCCAGCATTTT
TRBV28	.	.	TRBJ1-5	CASTLNSNQPQHF	TGTGCCAGCACGTTAAATAGCAATCAGCCCCAGCATTTT
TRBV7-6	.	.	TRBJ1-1	CASSLNIHRRDTEAFF	TGTGCCAGCAGCTTAAATATTCACCGTCGTGACACTGAAGCTTTCTTT
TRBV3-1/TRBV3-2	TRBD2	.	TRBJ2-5	CASSQRLAGGQETQYF	TGTGCCAGCAGCCAGCGACTAGCGGGGGGGCAAGAGACCCAGTACTTC
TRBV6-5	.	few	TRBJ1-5	CASTQSVDGNQPQHF	TGTGCCAGCACCCAATCGGTGGACGGCAATCAGCCCCAGCATTTT
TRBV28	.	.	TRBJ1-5	CASSFAARGTFNQPQHF	TGTGCCAGCAGTTTCGCGGCCCGGGGGACCTTCAATCAGCCCCAGCATTTT
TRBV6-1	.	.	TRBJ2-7	CASSDLGGAYEQYF	TGTGCCAGCAGTGATTTAGGCGGGGCCTACGAGCAGTACTTC
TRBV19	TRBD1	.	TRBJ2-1	CASTQGVNEQFF	TGTGCCAGTACCCAGGGGGTCAATGAGCAGTTCTTC
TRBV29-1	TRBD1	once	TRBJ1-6	CSVGQGGDSPLHF	TGCAGCGTTGGACAGGGAGGAGATTCACCCCTCCACTTT
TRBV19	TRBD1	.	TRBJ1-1	CASSPTGENTEAFF	TGTGCCAGTTCCCCTACAGGGGAGAACACTGAAGCTTTCTTT
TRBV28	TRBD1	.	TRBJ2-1	CASSLPHTGGEQFF	TGTGCCAGCAGTCTACCCCATACAGGGGGTGAGCAGTTCTTC
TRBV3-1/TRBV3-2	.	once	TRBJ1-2	CASSQAARGNYGYTF	TGTGCCAGCAGCCAAGCAGCCAGGGGAAACTATGGCTACACCTTC
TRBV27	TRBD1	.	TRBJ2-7	CASSHGQGSYEQYF	TGTGCCAGCAGTCACGGACAGGGCTCCTACGAGCAGTACTTC